The sequence of this TCR beta chain was determined in a study of blood T cell repertoires in COVID-19. V dropped 5 bases and J dropped 9 bases, with 19 bases sitting between them. Looked up from germline, CDR1 is MDHEN and CDR2 is SYDVKM. The CDR3 totals 15 residues. Authors' methods: By means of reference gene primer amplification, nucleated cell counts were estimated. The protocol was immunoSEQ multiplex PCR, while the TCRdb copy is restricted to in-frame clones and leaves out a portion. V and J calls and clone size come straight from that table; D and trimming were deduced from the DNA. The sample yields about 75,000 clones, around 74% seen once.

Sequenced material: peripheral blood. This chain uses TRBV28 with TRBJ2-2; D gene uncertain. The receptor was isolated from a human donor with acute or convalescent COVID-19. The donor label of this sample is uncertain. CDR3 in DNA: TGTGCCAGCAGTCCTGGGCGAAACGCCCCTCGGGAGCTGTTTTTT. Translation: CASSPGRNAPRELFF.